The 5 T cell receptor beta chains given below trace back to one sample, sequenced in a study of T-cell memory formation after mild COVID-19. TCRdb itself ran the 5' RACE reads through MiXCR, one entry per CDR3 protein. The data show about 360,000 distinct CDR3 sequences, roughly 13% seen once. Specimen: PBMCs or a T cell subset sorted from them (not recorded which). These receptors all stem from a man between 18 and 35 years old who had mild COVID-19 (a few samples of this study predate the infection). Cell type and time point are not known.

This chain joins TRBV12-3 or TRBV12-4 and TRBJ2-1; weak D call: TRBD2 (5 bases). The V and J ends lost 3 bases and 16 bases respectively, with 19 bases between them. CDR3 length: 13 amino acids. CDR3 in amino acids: CASSFSGGPVYFF. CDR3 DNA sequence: TGTGCCAGCAGTTTTAGTGGCGGGCCCGTATATTTCTTC.

The CDR3 loop reads CASSLVAGTANEQFF. In nucleotides, the CDR3 is TGCGCCAGCAGCTTGGTGGCAGGGACAGCGAATGAGCAGTTCTTC. V is TRBV5-1 and J is TRBJ2-1; 7 bases are a match to TRBD1. J lost 7 bases, V lost 0 bases, and 7 bases had no gene match. There are 15 residues in the CDR3. Germline V gene data show CDR1 as SGHRS and CDR2 as YFSETQ.

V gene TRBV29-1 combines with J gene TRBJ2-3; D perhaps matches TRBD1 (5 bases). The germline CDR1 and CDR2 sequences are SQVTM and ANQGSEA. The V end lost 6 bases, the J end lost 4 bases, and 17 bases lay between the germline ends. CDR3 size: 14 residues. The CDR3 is CSVVGLRGSDTQYF. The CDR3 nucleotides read TGCAGCGTGGTGGGTCTTAGGGGTTCAGATACGCAGTATTTT.

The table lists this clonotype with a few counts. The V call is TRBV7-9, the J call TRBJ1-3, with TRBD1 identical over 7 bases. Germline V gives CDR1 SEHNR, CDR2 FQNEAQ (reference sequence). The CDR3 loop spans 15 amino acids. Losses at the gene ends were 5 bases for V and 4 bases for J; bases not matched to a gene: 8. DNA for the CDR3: TGTGCCAGCAGCATCCGACAGGGTAACGGAAACACCATATATTTT. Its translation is CASSIRQGNGNTIYF. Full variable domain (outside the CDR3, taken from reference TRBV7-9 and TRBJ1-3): DTGVSQNPRHKITKRGQNVTFRCDPISEHNRLYWYRQTLGQGPEFLTYFQNEAQLEKSRLLSDRFSAERPKGSFSTLEIQRTEQGDSAMYLCASSIRQGNGNTIYFGEGSWLTVV.

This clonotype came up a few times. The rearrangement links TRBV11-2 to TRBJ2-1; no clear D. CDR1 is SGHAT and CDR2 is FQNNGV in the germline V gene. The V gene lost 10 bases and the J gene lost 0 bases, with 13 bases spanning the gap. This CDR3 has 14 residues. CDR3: CATTPQDSYNEQFF. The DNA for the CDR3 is TGTGCCACAACCCCCCAGGACTCCTACAATGAGCAGTTCTTC.